The entry below gives a single T cell receptor (beta chain) sequence along with its context. What it recognizes is unknown. Germline CDR1 reads MDHEN; CDR2 reads SYDVKM. V was trimmed by 2 bases and J by 5 bases, leaving 13 bases between them. This CDR3 comprises 14 residues. This sample is drawn from a study of neurological immune-mediated disorders. Study-level findings and limits: The absence of shared CDR3 amino acid sequences among expanded clones across subjects suggests private repertoires in all groups. HTLV-1-associated myelopathy had the most TCR clonal expansion, while multiple sclerosis had the least, a level that fell below healthy controls.

With 10-nucleotide random UMIs included, cDNA was synthesized by 5'RACE. TCRdb re-analysed the 5' RACE reads in MiXCR, keeping a single row per CDR3 protein. The sample has about 59,000 distinct CDR3 sequences, roughly 13% seen once; the top ten hold roughly 10%. The J gene is TRBJ2-7, the V gene TRBV28; tentative D call: TRBD2 (6 bases). This receptor was identified in an older woman with HTLV-1-associated myelopathy (HAM/TSP). The sequencing input was PBMCs. The DNA for the CDR3 is TGTGCCAGCAGTTTAGCGGGACGGTCCAACGAGCAGTACTTC. Its translation: CASSLAGRSNEQYF.